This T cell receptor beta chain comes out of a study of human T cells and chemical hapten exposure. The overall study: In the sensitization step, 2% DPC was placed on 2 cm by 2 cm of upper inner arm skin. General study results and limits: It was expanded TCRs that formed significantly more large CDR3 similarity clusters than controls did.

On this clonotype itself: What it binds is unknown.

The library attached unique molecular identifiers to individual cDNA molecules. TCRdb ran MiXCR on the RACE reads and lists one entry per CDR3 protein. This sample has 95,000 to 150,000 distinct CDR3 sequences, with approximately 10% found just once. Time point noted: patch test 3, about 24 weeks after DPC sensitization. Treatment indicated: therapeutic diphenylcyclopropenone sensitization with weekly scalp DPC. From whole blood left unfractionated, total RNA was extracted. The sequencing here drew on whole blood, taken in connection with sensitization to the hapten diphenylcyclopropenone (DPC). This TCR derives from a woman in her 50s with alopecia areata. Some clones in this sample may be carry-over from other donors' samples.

Written as DNA, the CDR3 is TGTGCCACCAGTGGCGCGGCGGGATACGAGCAGTACTTC. Translation: CATSGAAGYEQYF. V usage is TRBV24-1 and J usage is TRBJ2-7; D might be TRBD2 (6 bases). V gave up 5 bases and J gave up 4 bases, with 11 bases separating them. Germline V CDR1 and CDR2: KGHDR, SFDVKD. CDR3 length equals 13 residues.